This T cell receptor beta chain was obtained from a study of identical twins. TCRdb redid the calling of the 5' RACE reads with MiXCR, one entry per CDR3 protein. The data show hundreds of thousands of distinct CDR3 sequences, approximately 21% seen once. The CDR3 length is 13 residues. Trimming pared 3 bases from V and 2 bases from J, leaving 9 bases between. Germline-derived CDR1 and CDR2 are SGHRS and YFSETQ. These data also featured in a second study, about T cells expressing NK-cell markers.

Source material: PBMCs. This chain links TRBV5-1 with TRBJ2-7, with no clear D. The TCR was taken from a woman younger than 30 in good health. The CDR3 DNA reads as TGCGCCAGCAGCTGGCAACGGACCTACGAGCAGTACTTC. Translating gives CASSWQRTYEQYF.